The clone carrying this T cell receptor (beta chain) was seen ten or more times. Its specificity is unknown. This sample's TCRbeta library carried unique molecular identifier barcodes. TCRdb re-called the PCR reads with MiXCR, one entry per CDR3 protein. The table includes some 300,000 distinct CDR3 sequences, about a tenth detected once. The data derive from a study of T-cell reconstitution after alpha-beta-depleted transplantation in children. Study observations and caveats: Alpha-beta T cells present about two months after transplant were reported to originate from several hundred expanded graft clones.

The sequence derives from a boy younger than two with acute myeloid leukemia, due to receive a stem cell transplant. The material was PBMCs, obtained before TCRalphabeta/CD19-depleted stem cell transplant.

The CDR3 reads CASSFYRDSLYEQYF. CDR3 nucleotides: TGTGCCAGCAGTTTTTACCGGGACAGCCTCTACGAGCAGTACTTC. The chain couples TRBV6-5 to TRBJ2-7; 7 bases line up with TRBD1. There are 15 residues in the CDR3. Trimming at V came to 4 bases and at J to 3 bases, leaving 9 bases not matched to a gene. In germline, CDR1 is MNHEY, CDR2 SVGAGI.